This T cell receptor beta chain emerged from a study of cytomegalovirus exposure and HLA in healthy donors. Findings and caveats of the study: Researchers reported that a few CMV-associated chains were confirmed in vitro as CMV antigen-specific. A later analysis linked fewer than 20,000 TCR beta sequences to HLA alleles at 0.05 false discovery rate. Later genetic work tied a missense DCLRE1C variant to beta-chain V and J trimming.

With respect to this clone: Its target is not known. Because the CDR3's place on the DNA is in doubt, the DNA is left out and the CDR3 is given as listed by TCRdb.

With 60 Vbeta and 13 Jbeta primers, the PCR was carried out. Sequencing used immunoSEQ multiplex PCR; TCRdb keeps in-frame clones, though not all of them. The table includes approximately 180,000 clones, about four fifths detected once. Germline V gene sequence: CDR1 LNHDA, CDR2 SQIVND (reference sequence). The CDR3 numbers 18 amino acids, ends counted. This receptor was identified in a man in his late teens or twenties in good health and CMV-seronegative. V is TRBV19 and J is TRBJ2-7; the table's D call of TRBD2 was not tested on the DNA. The sequencing input was PBMCs. The CDR3 reads CASSIGAVGSGAPYERYF.